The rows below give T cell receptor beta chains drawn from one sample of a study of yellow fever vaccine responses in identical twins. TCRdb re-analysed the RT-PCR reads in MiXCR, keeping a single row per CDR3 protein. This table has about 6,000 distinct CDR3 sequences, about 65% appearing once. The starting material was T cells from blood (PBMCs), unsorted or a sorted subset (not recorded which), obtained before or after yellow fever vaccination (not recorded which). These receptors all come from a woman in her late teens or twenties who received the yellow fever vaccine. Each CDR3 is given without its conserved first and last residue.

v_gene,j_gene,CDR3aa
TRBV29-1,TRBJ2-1,SAGHTTSNEQF
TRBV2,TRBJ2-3,ASSVSGTSGTGSDTQY
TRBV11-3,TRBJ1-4,ASSPPLHLGEKLF
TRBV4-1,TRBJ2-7,ASSQDASPALYEQY
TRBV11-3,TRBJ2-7,ASSLLRDNHEQY
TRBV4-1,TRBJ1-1,ASSQDSNTEAF
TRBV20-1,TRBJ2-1,SASEGAGFNEQF
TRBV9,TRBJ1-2,ASYGDGYT
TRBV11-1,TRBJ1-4,ASSTLPGPKTAKLF
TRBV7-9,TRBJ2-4,ASSLGDIQY
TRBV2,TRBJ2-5,ASSEYQRHSRGETQY
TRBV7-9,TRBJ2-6,ASSLAGANVLT
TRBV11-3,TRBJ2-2,ASSGRSGNTGELF
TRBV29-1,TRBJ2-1,SATGNYNEQF
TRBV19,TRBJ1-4,ASSTADSTNEKLF
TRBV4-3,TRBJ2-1,ASSRGREASYNEQF
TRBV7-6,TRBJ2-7,ASSLDGTSYEQY
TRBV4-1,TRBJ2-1,ASSHARRLYEQF
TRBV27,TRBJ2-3,ASRGPLGLDTQY
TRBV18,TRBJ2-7,ASSVVGSSYEQY
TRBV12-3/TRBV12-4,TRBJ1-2,ASTLGSLNYGYT
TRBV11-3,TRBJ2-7,ASSYTGTGTYEQY
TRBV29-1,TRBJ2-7,SVEDQAGWYYEQY
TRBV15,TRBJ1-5,ATSSRPGPDQPQH
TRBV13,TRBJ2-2,ASSRPGNTGELF
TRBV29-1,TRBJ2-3,SVSEGVPDTQY